Below, one TCR beta chain is given with its context. The antigen this receptor binds is unknown. No base qualities exist here, and no much larger clone lies one base off it. Library preparation employed the immunoSEQ multiplex PCR assay. High-throughput TCR-beta CDR3 sequencing of genomic DNA from most patients was performed by Adaptive Biotechnologies. As for the authors' bioinformatics: Adaptive's ImmunoSEQ software supplied the TCR sequencing data for 18 patients, while MiXCR and VDJtools were used to process three other patients. CDR3 nucleotide sequences shared between donor and recipient were removed because their origin could not be assigned. To count as alloreactive, a clone needed at least 2-fold expansion over unstimulated cells and a minimum CFSE-low frequency of 0.002% (template counts) or 0.001% (read counts). Clones detected in sequenced pre-transplant spleen, lymph node, or MLR CFSE-low populations of the donor or recipient were defined as mappable. Cumulative frequency of alloreactive clones was calculated as a percentage of all sequences weighted by copy number. TCRdb holds this immuneACCESS table with in-frame rearrangements only. Some clones are missing; in checked studies, unresolved V genes explain under half, and the rest has no known cause. The V and J calls and the clone size are those of that table, but D and trimming were determined from the DNA. The sample yields tens of thousands of clones; roughly nine tenths were counted once. The ten largest account for 2% to 2.5% of the sample.

Based on the germline V gene (reference sequence), the CDR1 and CDR2 sequences are MNHNY and SVGAGI. The V end loses 6 bases and the J end loses 8 bases, and a stretch of 14 bases separates them. Including the terminal cysteine and phenylalanine, the CDR3 comprises 13 residues. The only DNA kept is the CDR3, 39 bases in frame from the first base. The data originate from a study of graft-versus-host responses after intestinal transplantation (dated by TCRdb to the early 2020s). Study-wide context: Recipients received multivisceral, liver-intestinal, or isolated intestinal transplants. The cohort enrolled about two dozen intestinal transplant recipients, one of whom was a retransplant, and 3 patients without pretransplant specimens were excluded. Graft-versus-host and host-versus-graft alloreactive T cell clones were tracked in the graft, circulation and bone marrow after intestinal transplantation using bulk TCR-beta CDR3 sequencing. Anti-thymocyte globulin induction was given to all recipients, followed by maintenance tacrolimus and steroids for roughly 3 years. To identify alloreactive clones, pre-transplant mixed lymphocyte reaction products were sequenced and compared with unstimulated pre-transplant donor and recipient T cells. Rather than going through the commercial service, samples from three later patients were sequenced in-house on an Illumina MiSeq and processed with MiXCR. A peak of at least 4% donor T cells among recipient peripheral blood mononuclear cells was the definition used for donor T cell macrochimerism.

Overall results and qualifications from the work: GvH clones turned up in recipient bone marrow, with some appearing earlier in ileal mucosa or blood, a pattern consistent with an intestinal mucosal origin. High GvH to HvG T cell clonal ratios were observed in the allografts of patients with donor T cell macrochimerism. Early after transplant, declines in HvG clones were associated with peak levels of circulating GvH clones. The conclusions were limited by the relatively low number and heterogeneity of the intestinal transplant patients.

Blood samples were collected up to 4 times in the first month after transplant and then at least monthly when available. This clonotype was sampled from a human patient who received an intestinal transplant, so some T cells may come from the graft donor. The sample in question was PBMCs, obtained 300 to 320 days after intestinal transplant. Recombination connected TRBV6-6 to TRBJ1-3; possibly the D gene is TRBD1, per 5 matching bases. The CDR3 reads CASSLDVGDTIYF. The nucleotide sequence is given as TGTGCCAGCAGCCTAGATGTGGGGGACACCATATATTTT.